The source of this T cell receptor beta chain is a study of beta chain features in type 1 diabetes. General study findings and limits: Type 1 diabetes patients had VDJ junctions that carried fewer insertions and more deletions. There was a moderate but significant shortening of TCRB CDR3s in all four CD4+ subsets of Type 1 diabetes patients.

Concerning this clone: Its antigen is currently unknown.

Expressed TCRB transcripts got sequenced, as all isolated RNA was reverse transcribed. Profiled with immunoSEQ multiplex PCR; TCRdb holds only in-frame clones, not every one. This table has fewer than 70,000 clones, around 60% appearing once. After removal of 3 bases from V and 0 bases from J, the junction contained 4 bases not matched to a gene. The CDR3 runs to 16 residues. Germline V gene lookup returns CDR1 KGHSH and CDR2 LQKENI. The chain combines TRBV18 with TRBJ2-7; 11 bases are a match to TRBD1. This TCR was recovered from a woman in her twenties or thirties with type 1 diabetes. The sequenced sample consisted of stem cell memory CD4+ T cells from blood. CDR3 in amino acids: CASSPLDRGLSYEQYF. The DNA for the CDR3 is TGTGCCAGCTCACCCTTGGACAGGGGGCTCTCCTACGAGCAGTACTTC.